The 25 T cell receptor beta chains given below trace back to one sample, sequenced in a study of cytomegalovirus exposure and HLA in healthy donors (dated by TCRdb to 2015 to 2018). The method behind the library was the immunoSEQ multiplex PCR assay. A mixture of 60 forward primers for TCR Vbeta segments and 13 reverse primers for TCR Jbeta segments was used in the multiplex PCR. In TCRdb, the immuneACCESS table is reduced to in-frame sequences with V and J assigned. These tables do not hold every clone; where another copy was compared, an unresolved V gene accounts for under half, and the others remain unexplained. This sample comprises approximately 100,000 clones, around three quarters of them detected only once. The top ten clones comprise about 6.1% of the sample. Sequencing was done on a sample of PBMCs. The receptors were sampled from a woman aged 45-60 years in good health and CMV-seropositive.

This chain joins TRBV9 and TRBJ2-1; perhaps TRBD1 as D (5 bases). Germline CDR1 is SGDLS and CDR2 is YYNGEE. The CDR3 length is 16 residues. V was cut by 4 bases and J by 6 bases, with 20 bases left in between. Here the CDR3 reads CASSPSGQGFINEQFF. In DNA, the CDR3 is TGTGCCAGCAGCCCCTCAGGGCAGGGATTTATCAATGAGCAGTTCTTC. The full variable domain, in which reference TRBV9 and TRBJ2-1 provide the parts outside the CDR3, is DSGVTQTPKHLITATGQRVTLRCSPRSGDLSVYWYQQSLDQGLQFLIQYYNGEERAKGNILERFSAQQFPDLHSELNLSSLELGDSALYFCASSPSGQGFINEQFFGPGTRLTVL.

The CDR3 loop is CASSQEGTDQYGYTF. In nucleotides, the CDR3 is TGTGCCAGCAGCCAAGAAGGGACAGATCAATATGGCTACACCTTC. The V and J genes are TRBV4-2 and TRBJ1-2; 7 positions agree with TRBD1. The CDR3 covers 15 residues. The V segment lost 0 bases and the J segment 5 bases; nucleotides outside the gene matches: 6. Germline-derived CDR1 and CDR2 are LGHNA and YNFKEQ.

This rearrangement joins TRBV11-3 to TRBJ2-1; D might be TRBD2 (5 bases). This CDR3 contains 15 residues. Deletions cut 4 bases from V and 9 bases from J, with 19 bases between. From germline, CDR1 is SGHNT and CDR2 YENEEA. For the CDR3, the DNA is TGTGCCAGCAGCTCGAAGGCCTCGTTCGCGGGTGAGCAGTTCTTC. It specifies CASSSKASFAGEQFF.

Ten or more counts support this clone. The V call is TRBV11-1, the J call TRBJ2-7; tentative D call: TRBD2 (5 bases). This CDR3 is built from 13 residues. The ends were cut back, 4 bases at V and 3 bases at J, with 10 bases in the middle. Germline CDR1 is SGHAT and CDR2 is FQDESV (reference sequence). The CDR3 DNA reads as TGTGCCAGCAGCTACTCGAGGGACTACGAGCAGTACTTC. This codes for CASSYSRDYEQYF.

The sample holds one count of this clone. The chain joins TRBV27 to TRBJ1-2, with 8 bases aligning to TRBD1. Germline V gene lookup returns CDR1 MNHEY and CDR2 SMNVEV (reference sequence). The ends lost 7 bases at V and 4 bases at J; junction bases unmatched: 8. This CDR3 spans 14 amino acids. The CDR3 DNA reads as TGTGCCAGCAAATCAGGGGGCCCCTCCTATGGCTACACCTTC. It is translated as CASKSGGPSYGYTF.

The V and J genes are TRBV7-2 and TRBJ1-2; weak D call: TRBD1 (6 bases). Germline V gene lookup returns CDR1 SGHTA and CDR2 FQGNSA. This CDR3 has 15 amino acids. V gave up 11 bases and J gave up 5 bases, with 24 bases separating them. The CDR3 sequence is CAVGQGLQLWYGYTF. The CDR3 DNA follows: TGTGCCGTCGGCCAGGGGCTGCAACTTTGGTATGGCTACACCTTC.

The chain carries TRBV29-1 and TRBJ2-3; TRBD1 might be the D (6 bases). Per germline, CDR1 SQVTM and CDR2 ANQGSEA. This CDR3 region has 14 residues. V was clipped by 3 bases and J by 5 bases, with 15 bases between them. The CDR3 nucleotides are TGCAGCGTTGAGGGGGCAGGGAGTGTAGATACGCAGTATTTT. Its translation: CSVEGAGSVDTQYF.

The chain is built from TRBV28 and TRBJ1-4; no definite D call. The CDR3 totals 15 residues. Trimming removed 5 bases at V and 8 bases at J, with 18 bases between. Germline values: CDR1 MDHEN, CDR2 SYDVKM. The CDR3 region has the DNA TGTGCCAGCAGTATTCGCCCTCAATACACCGAAAAACTGTTTTTT. Protein sequence: CASSIRPQYTEKLFF.

The gene calls are TRBV27 and TRBJ1-3; D gene unclear. Germline CDR1 and CDR2: MNHEY and SMNVEV (reference sequence). V gave up 5 bases and J gave up 0 bases, with 11 bases separating them. This CDR3 comprises 15 residues. The CDR3: CASSAAVGSGNTIYF. In DNA, the CDR3 is TGTGCCAGCAGTGCCGCCGTCGGCTCTGGAAACACCATATATTTT.

The V gene is TRBV7-8, the J gene TRBJ1-5; D possibly corresponds to TRBD1 (6 bases). The CDR3 length is 17 residues. Trimming left V 1 base short and J 0 bases short, with 13 bases between. Germline V CDR1 and CDR2: SGHVS, FQNEAQ. CDR3 residues: CASSLEGQRYSNQPQHF. The DNA for the CDR3 is TGTGCCAGCAGCTTAGAAGGACAGCGATATAGCAATCAGCCCCAGCATTTT.

V is TRBV7-9 and J is TRBJ2-1; 7 bases line up with TRBD1. CDR1 is SEHNR, CDR2 FQNEAQ, per germline (reference sequence). The J segment lost 7 bases and the V segment lost 5 bases, leaving 14 bases of the junction unmatched. The CDR3 consists of 16 residues. The chain's CDR3 is CASSGRFRQGRNEQFF. As DNA, the CDR3 is TGTGCCAGCAGCGGAAGATTTCGACAGGGCCGGAATGAGCAGTTCTTC.

The chain employs TRBV28 and TRBJ1-6; 10 bases map to TRBD1. The CDR3 covers 14 residues. With 6 bases clipped from V and 9 bases from J, the junction kept 5 bases outside the gene matches. The germline CDR1 and CDR2 sequences are MDHEN and SYDVKM. CDR3 sequence: CASSSGQGRSPLHF. CDR3 bases: TGTGCCAGCAGCTCGGGACAGGGGCGTTCACCCCTCCACTTT.

The rearrangement joins TRBV28 to TRBJ2-7; D possibly corresponds to TRBD2 (5 bases). From germline, CDR1 is MDHEN and CDR2 SYDVKM. The CDR3 spans 15 residues. V lost 7 bases and J 1 base, leaving 17 bases between the germline ends. The CDR3 nucleotides are TGTGCCAGCACCCCAACACATGGAGGATCCTACGAGCAGTACTTC. Protein sequence: CASTPTHGGSYEQYF.

This clone appeared a single time. The J gene is TRBJ1-1, the V gene TRBV5-1; 11 positions agree with TRBD1. V shed 0 bases and J 7 bases; nucleotides not matched to a gene: 5. Per germline, CDR1 SGHRS and CDR2 YFSETQ. This CDR3 has 15 amino acids. The CDR3 DNA is TGCGCCAGCAGCTTGGTTGGACAGGGGGCAGATGAAGCTTTCTTT. Its translation is CASSLVGQGADEAFF. Full variable domain (rest looked up from reference TRBV5-1 and TRBJ1-1): KAGVTQTPRYLIKTRGQQVTLSCSPISGHRSVSWYQQTPGQGLQFLFEYFSETQRNKGNFPGRFSGRQFSNSRSEMNVSTLELGDSALYLCASSLVGQGADEAFFGQGTRLTVV.

The chain combines TRBV7-6 with TRBJ1-3; D uncertain. Trimming cost V 5 bases and J 4 bases, with 15 bases left between them. This CDR3 spans 15 amino acids. Germline V gives CDR1 SGHVS, CDR2 FNYEAQ. The CDR3 bases are TGTGCCAGCAGCCTCTACGGGATCCAGGGAAACACCATATATTTT. It yields the protein CASSLYGIQGNTIYF.

The chain uses TRBV10-3 and TRBJ2-2; the match to TRBD2 covers 12 bases. The CDR3 contains 16 residues. J was trimmed by 5 bases and V by 4 bases; bases with no gene match: 5. The germline gives CDR1 ENHRY, CDR2 SYGVKD. CDR3 sequence: CAISASGGATTGELFF. The CDR3 nucleotides are TGTGCCATCAGTGCTAGCGGGGGGGCCACAACCGGGGAGCTGTTTTTT.

The chain recombines TRBV29-1 with TRBJ1-2; 9 positions match TRBD1. V lost 7 bases, J lost 3 bases, and 3 bases stayed unmatched. The CDR3 is 12 amino acids. From germline, CDR1 is SQVTM and CDR2 ANQGSEA. CDR3 nucleotides: TGCAGCGCCGGGGACAGGGACTATGGCTACACCTTC. Protein sequence: CSAGDRDYGYTF. Drawing the rest from reference TRBV29-1 and TRBJ1-2, the complete variable domain is SAVISQKPSRDICQRGTSLTIQCQVDSQVTMMFWYRQQPGQSLTLIATANQGSEATYESGFVIDKFPISRPNLTFSTLTVSNMSPEDSSIYLCSAGDRDYGYTFGSGTRLTVV.

The chain is built from TRBV6-1 and TRBJ2-1, with TRBD2 matching over 12 bases. Germline CDR1 reads MNHNS; CDR2 reads SASEGT. The CDR3 totals 15 residues. The ends lost 8 bases at V and 4 bases at J; junction bases unmatched: 6. DNA of the CDR3: TGTGCCAGCGGGAAGACTAGCGGGGGTTACAATGAGCAGTTCTTC. Protein: CASGKTSGGYNEQFF.

This clone was recorded only once. The chain combines TRBV28 with TRBJ2-1; perhaps TRBD2 as D (5 bases). Germline-derived CDR1 and CDR2 are MDHEN and SYDVKM. Trimming removed 2 bases at V and 8 bases at J, with 22 bases between. This CDR3 contains 17 residues. The CDR3 sequence is CASSLVIARNLLDEQFF. CDR3 DNA: TGTGCCAGCAGTTTAGTCATAGCGCGTAATCTTTTAGATGAGCAGTTCTTC.

CDR3 region: CASSQGLAYNEQFF. The CDR3 nucleotides read TGTGCCAGCAGCCAAGGACTAGCCTACAATGAGCAGTTCTTC. The chain recombines TRBV4-2 with TRBJ2-1, with D tentatively TRBD2 (6 bases). Trimming pared 1 base from V and 2 bases from J, leaving 6 bases between. This CDR3 has 14 residues. Germline V lookup: CDR1 LGHNA, CDR2 YNFKEQ.

This clone appeared a few times. Other DNA sequences in this sample translate to the same CDR3. V usage is TRBV18 and J usage is TRBJ2-3, with a possible D match to TRBD1 (6 bases). This CDR3 is built from 14 residues. Deletions cut 3 bases from V and 0 bases from J, with 7 bases between. Germline values: CDR1 KGHSH, CDR2 LQKENI. CDR3 nucleotides: TGTGCCAGCTCACCTACAGGGAGCACAGATACGCAGTATTTT. It encodes CASSPTGSTDTQYF.

The CDR3 region is CASDRGHEKLFF. As DNA, the CDR3 is TGTGCCAGCGACAGGGGGCACGAAAAACTGTTTTTT. The chain employs TRBV2 and TRBJ1-4, with 10 bases matching TRBD1. The germline V gene has CDR1 SNHLY and CDR2 FYNNEI. With 8 bases clipped from V and 8 bases from J, the junction kept 2 bases outside the gene matches. The length of the CDR3 is 12 residues.

The rearrangement links TRBV7-2 to TRBJ1-5; D not resolved. Trimming removed 1 base at V and 5 bases at J, with 9 bases between. CDR3 length equals 14 residues. CDR1 SGHTA and CDR2 FQGNSA come from the germline V gene. This CDR3 reads CASSLDSFYQPQHF. DNA of the CDR3: TGTGCCAGCAGCTTAGATTCGTTCTATCAGCCCCAGCATTTT.

The rearrangement uses TRBV5-1 and TRBJ1-1; TRBD1 matches 7 bases. With V trimmed by 3 bases and J by 3 bases, 2 bases remained unmatched. The CDR3 has 13 amino acids. Germline loops: CDR1 SGHRS, CDR2 YFSETQ. The chain's CDR3 is CASSYRGDTEAFF. The CDR3 DNA reads TGCGCCAGCAGCTACAGGGGTGACACTGAAGCTTTCTTT.

The chain has TRBV19 and TRBJ2-7; 9 positions match TRBD1. CDR1 is LNHDA, CDR2 SQIVND, per germline (reference sequence). The CDR3 has 14 amino acids. The V and J ends lost 6 bases and 2 bases, in that order; junction bases with no gene match: 5. In nucleotides, the CDR3 is TGTGCCAGTAGGGGACAGGGTCATCCCTACGAGCAGTACTTC. Protein sequence: CASRGQGHPYEQYF.